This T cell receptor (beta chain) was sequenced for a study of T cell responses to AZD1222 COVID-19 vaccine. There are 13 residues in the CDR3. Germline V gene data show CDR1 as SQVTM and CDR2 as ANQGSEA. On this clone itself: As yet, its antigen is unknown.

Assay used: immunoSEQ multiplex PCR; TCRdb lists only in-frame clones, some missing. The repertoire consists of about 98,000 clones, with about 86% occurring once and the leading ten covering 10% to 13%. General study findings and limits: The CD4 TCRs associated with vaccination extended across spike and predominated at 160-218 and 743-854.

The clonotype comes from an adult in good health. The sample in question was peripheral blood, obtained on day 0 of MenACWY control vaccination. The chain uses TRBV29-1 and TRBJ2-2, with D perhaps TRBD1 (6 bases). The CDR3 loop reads CSSRDTVTGELFF. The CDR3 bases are TGCAGTTCACGGGACACCGTCACCGGGGAGCTGTTTTTT.